A single sample is the source of the 9 T cell receptor beta chains below, sequenced in a study of T cells after yellow fever vaccination. One entry per CDR3 protein results from TCRdb running MiXCR on the 5' RACE reads. The top ten clones hold 2.5% to 4% of a sample with hundreds of thousands of distinct CDR3 sequences, roughly an eighth of them seen once. The sample was CD4+ T cells sorted from PBMCs, taken 15 days after the yellow fever booster vaccination. These receptors all stem from a man younger than 30 who received the YFV17D yellow fever vaccine.

The chain's CDR3 is CASSPSDTRRTEAFF. For the CDR3, the DNA is TGTGCCAGCTCACCATCCGACACCCGAAGGACTGAAGCTTTCTTT. The rearrangement joins TRBV18 to TRBJ1-1; unclear D gene. The germline V gene has CDR1 KGHSH and CDR2 LQKENI. The CDR3 extends over 15 amino acids. V lost 2 bases, J lost 5 bases, and 15 bases lay in between.

There are many counts of this clonotype. V usage is TRBV5-1 and J usage is TRBJ2-7; the D gene is possibly TRBD1 (5 bases). Germline CDR1 SGHRS, CDR2 YFSETQ. The germline V and J ends were trimmed by 4 bases and 3 bases, with 14 bases remaining between them. This CDR3 spans 14 amino acids. The DNA for the CDR3 is TGCGCCAGCAGCGAAGACAGTGGATTCTACGAGCAGTACTTC. Residues: CASSEDSGFYEQYF.

This clonotype was counted between two and nine times. The V call is TRBV7-2, the J call TRBJ1-4; no clear D gene. The CDR3 is 16 amino acids. Germline V gene data show CDR1 as SGHTA and CDR2 as FQGNSA. Trimming pared 1 base from V and 5 bases from J, leaving 14 bases between. This chain's CDR3 is CASSLGGGRANEKLFF. In nucleotides, the CDR3 is TGTGCCAGCAGCTTAGGGGGTGGACGGGCGAATGAAAAACTGTTTTTT.

This clonotype came up a few times. V is TRBV24-1 and J is TRBJ2-3; 8 bases are a match to TRBD2. CDR3 size: 18 residues. Germline V gives CDR1 KGHDR, CDR2 SFDVKD. The V and J ends lost 0 bases and 2 bases, in that order; junction bases with no gene match: 9. This CDR3 is CATSDLHRGAGDTDTQYF. For the CDR3, the DNA is TGTGCCACCAGTGATTTGCATCGTGGAGCGGGGGACACAGATACGCAGTATTTT.

Only a few counts were recorded for this clonotype. The V and J genes are TRBV10-3 and TRBJ1-1; TRBD1 might be the D (5 bases). The ends were cut back, 1 base at V and 0 bases at J, with 9 bases in the middle. CDR1 and CDR2 (germline): ENHRY, SYGVKD. The CDR3 runs 15 residues. The CDR3 sequence: CAISEYEDMNTEAFF. The CDR3 bases are TGTGCCATCAGTGAGTACGAGGACATGAACACTGAAGCTTTCTTT.

The chain recombines TRBV4-2 with TRBJ1-6; D remains ambiguous. This CDR3 spans 15 amino acids. Trimming removed 1 base from V and 7 bases from J, with 11 bases in between. Germline CDR1 and CDR2: LGHNA and YNFKEQ. The CDR3 DNA sequence: TGTGCCAGCAGCCAAGTTGAGCTGGGGAATTCACCCCTCCACTTT. Translating gives CASSQVELGNSPLHF.

The CDR3, as DNA: TGTGCCAGCAGTGACTGGGGCCACCTTGAGCCCCAGCATTTT. The encoded protein is CASSDWGHLEPQHF. This chain connects TRBV6-1 to TRBJ1-5; D is possibly TRBD1 (5 bases). V lost 3 bases and J lost 8, with 14 bases in between. The germline V gene encodes CDR1 MNHNS and CDR2 SASEGT. The CDR3 covers 14 residues.

The chain uses TRBV6-6 and TRBJ1-2; D gene uncertain. The CDR3 length is 12 residues. Germline-derived CDR1 and CDR2 are MNHNY and SVGAGI (reference sequence). The V and J ends lost 7 bases and 3 bases respectively, with 9 bases between them. The chain's CDR3 is CASTNPDYGYTF. The CDR3 bases are TGTGCCAGCACCAACCCGGACTATGGCTACACCTTC.

This clonotype occurred a few times. The CDR3 nucleotides are TGTGCCAGCAGTTTCCCCCTATTTAGCGGGGGAATGGATGAGCAGTTCTTC. Translation: CASSFPLFSGGMDEQFF. This chain connects TRBV12-3 or TRBV12-4 to TRBJ2-1; 9 bases agree with TRBD2. V dropped 3 bases and J dropped 8; count of bases not matched to a gene: 14. The CDR3 spans 17 residues.